This T cell receptor (beta chain) derives from a study of CD8 T cells in ankylosing spondylitis. Points from the study as a whole: Seemingly distinctive of ankylosing spondylitis blood was a TCR beta motif formed by eight highly homologous variants. Previously reported in reactive arthritis synovial fluid and blood were some of the motif variants. Relatively rare in peripheral blood, disease-linked clones were also CD8+.

Making the TCR beta libraries involved quantitative 5'-RACE with molecular barcodes. TCRdb processed the 5' RACE reads anew with MiXCR; each CDR3 protein has one entry. Of about 100,000 distinct CDR3 sequences listed, more than 20% are singletons. This CDR3 comprises 15 residues. The germline V gene encodes CDR1 PRHDT and CDR2 FYEKMQ (reference sequence). J lost 3 bases, V lost 2 bases, and 4 bases had no gene match. Comment on this clonotype: Its cognate antigen is unknown.

The sample taken for sequencing was synovial fluid, either unsorted or a sorted T cell fraction (not recorded which). This receptor was taken from a male donor with ankylosing spondylitis. The chain carries TRBV13 and TRBJ2-7; 10 nucleotides align to TRBD2. The CDR3 sequence is CASSLRTSGDYEQYF. The CDR3 nucleotides are TGTGCCAGCAGCTTACGGACTAGCGGAGACTACGAGCAGTACTTC.